This T cell receptor (beta chain) was captured by sequencing in a study of CXCR3-negative and CXCR3-positive naive CD8 T cells. Per germline, CDR1 MNHEY and CDR2 SVGAGI. The CDR3 extends over 13 amino acids. TRB cDNA was prepared as libraries by UMI-labeled 5' RACE. From its re-call of the 5' RACE reads, TCRdb lists each CDR3 protein once, without DNA. The sample totals approximately 66,000 distinct CDR3 sequences. The TCR was taken from a human donor in good health. Some clones in this sample may be carry-over from other donors' samples. The chain is built from TRBV6-5 and TRBJ2-1; without DNA, the TCRdb call of TRBD1 cannot be checked. The specimen was naive CXCR3- CD8+ T cells from blood. Subset: CD45RO-CCR7+CD27+CD95- naive CD8+ T cells lacking CXCR3 (TNR3-). CDR3 amino acids: CASQGAGYNEQFF.